The rows below give T cell receptor beta chains drawn from one sample of a study of OX40 agonist ivuxolimab in advanced cancers. Generated by immunoSEQ multiplex PCR, the TCRdb table keeps only in-frame clones and is missing some. The data hold around 100,000 clones, with about 92% observed a single time. The sequencing here drew on CD4+ or CD8+ T cells sorted from blood, taken in a trial of the OX40 agonist ivuxolimab. Every receptor here comes from an adult with an advanced solid tumor such as melanoma, head and neck, liver or kidney cancer. Both conserved end residues are part of each CDR3. Each record gives: J gene, D gene, clone size, V gene, CDR3 DNA, CDR3 protein. A D gene is named only where the DNA matches it firmly. Size is omitted from some rows. Given values are once, few, many or a class for expanded clones.

TRBJ1-4	.	.	TRBV28	TGTGCCAGCAGAAGGGAGATTGCAACTAATGAAAAACTGTTTTTT	CASRREIATNEKLFF
TRBJ1-1	.	.	TRBV21-1	TGTGCCAGCAGCAATCGCAGTCACGGCGAAGCTTTCTTT	CASSNRSHGEAFF
TRBJ1-4	.	.	TRBV4-2	TGTGCCAGCAGCCCCCATCAGTCCGGGTCGCCTGAAAAACTGTTTTTT	CASSPHQSGSPEKLFF
TRBJ1-3	.	.	TRBV5-4	TGTGCCAGCAGCTTCGGTGAGGCTGGAAACACCATATATTTT	CASSFGEAGNTIYF
TRBJ2-1	.	once	TRBV30	TGTCTCGCGGCAGGGTACAATGAGCAGTTCTTC	CLAAGYNEQFF
TRBJ2-3	.	.	TRBV10-3	TGTGCCAGCAGTGTAACAGATACGCAGTATTTT	CASSVTDTQYF
TRBJ2-1	.	.	TRBV7-2	TGTGCCAGCAGCTTTACCCTTCCGGCGGGCGAGCAGTTCTTC	CASSFTLPAGEQFF
TRBJ1-5	.	.	TRBV6-1	TGTGCCAGCAGTGAAAAAGGGAGCAATCAGCCCCAGCATTTT	CASSEKGSNQPQHF
TRBJ1-4	.	.	TRBV30	TGTGCCTGGAGTCTCACTACTAATGAAAAACTGTTTTTT	CAWSLTTNEKLFF
TRBJ2-1	.	.	TRBV14	TGTGCCAGCAGCCAGTACTCGGGGAATGAGCAGTTCTTC	CASSQYSGNEQFF
TRBJ1-5	.	few	TRBV20-1	TGCAGTGGCGGGGGAAGGCAGCCCCAGCATTTT	CSGGGRQPQHF
TRBJ2-1	.	.	TRBV6-5	TGTGCCAGCAGTTACCAGGCAAGCTCGCGGCAGTTCTTC	CASSYQASSRQFF
TRBJ2-1	TRBD1	.	TRBV28	TGTGCCAGCAGTTTATCGCAGGGGGAATGGTATGAGCAGTTCTTC	CASSLSQGEWYEQFF
TRBJ1-2	TRBD1	.	TRBV11-3	TGTGCCAGCAGCTTAGATGGTCCGCAGGGGACAGCTTTTGGCTACACCTTC	CASSLDGPQGTAFGYTF
TRBJ1-2	TRBD1	.	TRBV4-2	TGTGCCAGCAGCCAAGAACCCAAGGACAGGGGCCCAGGCTACACCTTC	CASSQEPKDRGPGYTF
TRBJ2-1	.	.	TRBV30	TGTGCCTGCCCGGGAGTCTACAATGAGCAGTTCTTC	CACPGVYNEQFF
TRBJ1-2	.	.	TRBV4-1	TGCGCCAGCAGCCAAGGTAATGGTGGCTACACCTTC	CASSQGNGGYTF
TRBJ2-2	.	.	TRBV28	TGTGCCAGCAGTCGAATGACCTTCTTCCAGAGGATGAACACCGGGGAGCTGTTTTTT	CASSRMTFFQRMNTGELFF
TRBJ2-1	TRBD1	.	TRBV4-2	TGTGCCAGCAGCCAGGATGGGGGGACAGGGGAGGTAAATGAGCAGTTCTTC	CASSQDGGTGEVNEQFF
TRBJ2-2	TRBD2	.	TRBV25-1	TGTGCCAGCAGAATAGCGGGGGCGGGGACCGGGGAGCTGTTTTTT	CASRIAGAGTGELFF
TRBJ1-5	TRBD1	.	TRBV30	TGTGCCTGGAGTGTAAACAGGGGTGGCAATCAGCCCCAGCATTTT	CAWSVNRGGNQPQHF
TRBJ1-2	.	.	TRBV28	TGTGCCAGCCAAGGCGGGGGGCGCCTCTATGGCTACACCTTC	CASQGGGRLYGYTF
TRBJ1-6	TRBD1	.	TRBV28	TGTGCCAGCAGTCAGCCCGGGACAGGGGATTCACCCCTCCACTTT	CASSQPGTGDSPLHF
TRBJ2-1	TRBD2	.	TRBV5-1	TGCGCCAGCTACTCGCTAGCGGGGGTAGAGAATGAGCAGTTCTTC	CASYSLAGVENEQFF
TRBJ1-1	.	.	TRBV5-1	TGCGCCAGCAGCTTGGAACCGGGACTGAAGACTGAAGCTTTCTTT	CASSLEPGLKTEAFF
TRBJ1-6	TRBD1	.	TRBV4-2	TGTGCCAGCAGCCAAGACGACAGGGCGCACTCCTATAATTCACCCCTCCACTTT	CASSQDDRAHSYNSPLHF
TRBJ2-1	.	.	TRBV5-6	TGTGCCAGCAGCTCACCTAACAATGAGCAGTTCTTC	CASSSPNNEQFF
TRBJ1-2	.	.	TRBV11-2	TGTGCCAGCAGCCCCCGCGAACAGGGTATCGATGGCTACACCTTC	CASSPREQGIDGYTF
TRBJ2-7	.	.	TRBV5-1	TGCGCCAGCAGCTTGTACTCAGGGAGCCCCTACGAGCAGTACTTC	CASSLYSGSPYEQYF
TRBJ2-5	.	.	TRBV9	TGTGCCAGCAGCGTAGGGGGAAGCGCAGAGACCCAGTACTTC	CASSVGGSAETQYF
TRBJ1-5	TRBD1	once	TRBV7-2	TGTGCCAGCAGTAAGACGGGACAGGGGGCGTCGCAGCCCCAGCATTTT	CASSKTGQGASQPQHF
TRBJ1-3	.	.	TRBV4-1	TGCGCCAGCAGCCAACCTCAGCGCTCTGGAAACACCATATATTTT	CASSQPQRSGNTIYF
TRBJ1-2	.	.	TRBV21-1	TGTGCCAGCAGAAAGTGGCCCCCGTCGCGGCGGAATGGCTACACCTTC	CASRKWPPSRRNGYTF
TRBJ2-5	TRBD2	.	TRBV9	TGTGCCAGCAGCGGCGTAGCGGGAGCTGAGACCCAGTACTTC	CASSGVAGAETQYF
TRBJ2-1	.	.	TRBV19	TGTGCCAGTAGTATAGGTTCCTACAATGAGCAGTTCTTC	CASSIGSYNEQFF
TRBJ1-5	TRBD1	.	TRBV5-1	TGCGCCAGCAGCTTCACAGGGGGCGATCAGCCCCAGCATTTT	CASSFTGGDQPQHF
TRBJ1-5	TRBD1	.	TRBV2	TGTGCCAGCAGTGAAGGGGACAGGGGTAGCAATCAGCCCCAGCATTTT	CASSEGDRGSNQPQHF
TRBJ1-2	.	.	TRBV7-2	TGTGCCAGCAGCCGAAAGGTTGGCGGGGAGAAGGCGGGCGGCTACACCTTC	CASSRKVGGEKAGGYTF
TRBJ2-5	.	.	TRBV6-5	TGTGCCAGCAGTTACTCCTATACTAGCTCAGAGACCCAGTACTTC	CASSYSYTSSETQYF
TRBJ1-3	.	.	TRBV11-2	TGTGCCAGCAGCTTGGGAGGGAGCACCATATATTTT	CASSLGGSTIYF
TRBJ1-1	TRBD1	.	TRBV9	TGTGCCAGCAGCCCCCCGGGACAGGTGAACACTGAAGCTTTCTTT	CASSPPGQVNTEAFF
TRBJ1-5	.	.	TRBV6-6	TGTGCCAGCAGTTACTCAAGTCAGCCCCAGCATTTT	CASSYSSQPQHF
TRBJ1-6	.	.	TRBV6-5	TGTGCCAGCAGTGTACAGGGAGGGATTTCACCCCTCCACTTT	CASSVQGGISPLHF
TRBJ2-3	.	.	TRBV7-3	TGTGCCAGCAGCCCGGTACTAGCTTCAGATACGCAGTATTTT	CASSPVLASDTQYF
TRBJ1-5	TRBD1	.	TRBV6-6	TGTGCCAGCAGGGACAGGGGAAACCAGCCCCAGCATTTT	CASRDRGNQPQHF
TRBJ2-3	.	.	TRBV10-3	TGTGCCATCAGGCATTATGACTCGGCAGATACGCAGTATTTT	CAIRHYDSADTQYF
TRBJ2-2	.	.	TRBV28	TGTGCCAGCAGGGGGGGGCAGGGCTATGGAACCGGGGAGCTGTTTTTT	CASRGGQGYGTGELFF
TRBJ2-3	.	.	TRBV12-5	TGTGCTAGTGGTTTGGTCCACAGGGGGGAGGGGGCAGATACGCAGTATTTT	CASGLVHRGEGADTQYF
TRBJ1-2	TRBD1	.	TRBV18	TGTGCCAGCTCACCTGACAACAGGGGAGGCTACACCTTC	CASSPDNRGGYTF